Below are 18 T cell receptor beta chains sequenced from a single sample in a study of blood T cell repertoires in COVID-19. Sequencing used immunoSEQ multiplex PCR; TCRdb keeps in-frame clones, though not all of them. The sample records about 85,000 clones, about 90% being singletons. Sequenced input: peripheral blood. The receptor source for this set is an elderly woman with active or convalescent COVID-19.

This chain connects TRBV10-3 to TRBJ1-2; 9 bases map to TRBD1. The J segment lost 6 bases and the V segment lost 8 bases, leaving 13 bases of the junction unmatched. CDR1 is ENHRY, CDR2 SYGVKD, per germline. CDR3 size: 15 residues. The CDR3 DNA sequence: TGTGCCATCGGTGGGACCGGGACAGGGTCCGATGGCTACACCTTC. Amino acids: CAIGGTGTGSDGYTF.

This chain connects TRBV4-3 to TRBJ1-2; 9 nucleotides agree with TRBD1. J was trimmed by 6 bases and V by 3 bases; bases with no gene match: 8. The CDR3 totals 15 residues. Germline CDR1 and CDR2: LGHNA and YSLEER. The CDR3 DNA reads TGCGCCAGCAGCCAGCAAGGACAGGGGAATGATGGCTACACCTTC. This translates into CASSQQGQGNDGYTF.

This chain joins TRBV5-4 and TRBJ2-7; D is possibly TRBD1 (7 bases). CDR3 length: 12 residues. Per the germline V gene, CDR1 is SGHNT and CDR2 is YYREEE (reference sequence). V gave up 0 bases and J gave up 9 bases, with 10 bases separating them. The DNA of the CDR3 is TGTGCCAGCAGCTTGGGCCAGGGGGGGCAGTACTTC. Its translation: CASSLGQGGQYF.

V and J are TRBV28 and TRBJ1-1, with TRBD1 matching over 8 bases. Germline lookup yields CDR1 MDHEN and CDR2 SYDVKM. This CDR3 has 14 amino acids. Trimming cost V 8 bases and J 2 bases; bases outside gene matches: 7. Here the CDR3 reads CASGRGQGNTEAFF. CDR3 bases: TGTGCCAGCGGGAGAGGACAGGGCAACACTGAAGCTTTCTTT.

V usage is TRBV7-2 and J usage is TRBJ2-1; 11 bases line up with TRBD2. Per germline, CDR1 SGHTA and CDR2 FQGNSA. V gave up 3 bases and J gave up 10 bases; unmatched junction bases: 5. The CDR3 extends over 14 amino acids. Written as DNA, the CDR3 is TGTGCCAGCAGCTTTAGCGGGAGGGCGAGAGAGCAGTTCTTC. Its protein product is CASSFSGRAREQFF.

This chain joins TRBV3-1 (or the pseudogene TRBV3-2) and TRBJ2-7; D not certain. Per germline, CDR1 LGHDT and CDR2 YNNKEL (reference sequence). There are 13 residues in the CDR3. Trimming pared 4 bases from V and 2 bases from J, leaving 9 bases between. The CDR3 DNA sequence: TGTGCCAGCAGCCCCCGGGTAACCTACGAGCAGTACTTC. It specifies CASSPRVTYEQYF.

The chain couples TRBV28 to TRBJ2-1; D is unclear. Trimming removed 6 bases at V and 14 bases at J, with 20 bases between. Germline-derived CDR1 and CDR2 are MDHEN and SYDVKM. The CDR3 consists of 13 residues. This CDR3 is CASSPLVGFIEFF. The CDR3 DNA reads as TGTGCCAGCAGCCCATTGGTGGGCTTTATAGAGTTCTTC.

This sequence joins TRBV28 and TRBJ1-2; 7 bases line up with TRBD1. This CDR3 is built from 15 residues. From germline, CDR1 is MDHEN and CDR2 SYDVKM. V lost 2 bases and J lost 4; bases outside the gene matches: 7. The CDR3 nucleotides are TGTGCCAGCAGTTTAGGAGGACAGGCGGGCTATGGCTACACCTTC. As protein: CASSLGGQAGYGYTF.

This rearrangement joins TRBV5-4 to TRBJ1-2; 10 positions match TRBD1. V dropped 0 bases and J dropped 7; count of bases not matched to a gene: 3. Germline V gene lookup returns CDR1 SGHNT and CDR2 YYREEE (reference sequence). The CDR3 extends over 14 amino acids. CDR3 coding DNA: TGTGCCAGCAGCTTGGATCGACAGGGGGCTGGCTACACCTTC. It is translated as CASSLDRQGAGYTF.

The rearrangement joins TRBV4-3 to TRBJ2-3; the D gene is possibly TRBD2 (6 bases). The CDR3 is made up of 16 amino acids. V was pared by 1 base and J by 1 base, with 12 bases between. Germline V lookup: CDR1 LGHNA, CDR2 YSLEER. This chain's CDR3 is CASSQAGKRGTDTQYF. The CDR3 DNA sequence: TGCGCCAGCAGCCAAGCGGGCAAGCGGGGCACAGATACGCAGTATTTT.

Remarks on this clone: Other DNA sequences of this sample code for an identical CDR3. This chain uses TRBV5-1 with TRBJ1-5; no clear D. Looked up from germline, CDR1 is SGHRS and CDR2 is YFSETQ. The CDR3 is 14 amino acids. Trimming stripped 0 bases from V and 0 bases from J, with 4 bases between. CDR3 DNA sequence: TGCGCCAGCAGCTTGGGAGGTAGCAATCAGCCCCAGCATTTT. Protein product: CASSLGGSNQPQHF.

The chain joins TRBV28 to TRBJ1-5, with TRBD1 matching over 7 bases. CDR1 is MDHEN, CDR2 SYDVKM, per germline. The CDR3 has 14 residues. J was trimmed by 2 bases and V by 6 bases; bases with no gene match: 4. The CDR3 protein is CASSRGGGNQPQHF. In DNA, the CDR3 is TGTGCCAGCAGCAGAGGGGGCGGCAATCAGCCCCAGCATTTT.

The CDR3 DNA follows: TGTGCCAGCAGCCAGGGTAGGGGGAGTTGGGAGACCCAGTACTTC. Protein sequence: CASSQGRGSWETQYF. The V and J genes are TRBV7-2 and TRBJ2-5; TRBD1 is a possible D gene (6 bases). Deletions cut 5 bases from V and 5 bases from J, with 18 bases between. CDR1 and CDR2 from the germline V gene are SGHTA and FQGNSA. CDR3 length: 15 residues.

This clone was counted only a few times. The rearrangement uses TRBV2 and TRBJ1-1; 9 bases are a match to TRBD1. CDR1 SNHLY and CDR2 FYNNEI come from the germline V gene. The V gene end was trimmed by 6 bases and the J gene end by 0 bases; junction bases not matched to a gene: 2. The CDR3 extends over 14 amino acids. In nucleotides, the CDR3 is TGTGCCAGCAGGACAGGGGGGATGAACACTGAAGCTTTCTTT. This encodes CASRTGGMNTEAFF. Full variable domain (missing parts from reference TRBV2 and TRBJ1-1): EPEVTQTPSHQVTQMGQEVILRCVPISNHLYFYWYRQILGQKVEFLVSFYNNEISEKSEIFDDQFSVERPDGSNFTLKIRSTKLEDSAMYFCASRTGGMNTEAFFGQGTRLTVV.

V usage is TRBV6-2 or TRBV6-3 and J usage is TRBJ1-1, with 10 nucleotides matching TRBD1. Germline CDR1 MNHEY, CDR2 SVGEGT. This CDR3 has 14 amino acids. J was trimmed by 0 bases and V by 6 bases; bases with no gene match: 1. CDR3 residues: CASSDRGLNTEAFF. The CDR3 DNA is TGTGCCAGCAGCGACAGGGGGCTGAACACTGAAGCTTTCTTT.

This chain joins TRBV5-5 and TRBJ1-6; 10 nucleotides line up with TRBD1. The CDR3 spans 16 residues. Germline CDR1 SGHKS, CDR2 YYEKEE (reference sequence). V lost 4 bases, J lost 11 bases, and 12 bases stayed unmatched. The CDR3 sequence is CASSPRTGGILPPLHF. The CDR3 nucleotides read TGTGCCAGCAGCCCCAGGACAGGGGGGATCCTCCCACCCCTCCACTTT.

J is TRBJ2-7 and V is TRBV7-8; no clear D gene. V gave up 3 bases and J gave up 3 bases, with 12 bases separating them. The CDR3 is 14 residues long. From germline, CDR1 is SGHVS and CDR2 FQNEAQ. CDR3 amino acids: CASSFRDTYYEQYF. CDR3 coding DNA: TGTGCCAGCAGCTTCCGAGACACCTACTACGAGCAGTACTTC. Complete variable domain (other parts from reference TRBV7-8 and TRBJ2-7): GAGVSQSPRYKVAKRGQDVALRCDPISGHVSLFWYQQALGQGPEFLTYFQNEAQLDKSGLPSDRFFAERPEGSVSTLKIQRTQQEDSAVYLCASSFRDTYYEQYFGPGTRLTVT.

The chain links TRBV29-1 to TRBJ2-3; a weak D match, TRBD2 (6 bases). The germline V gene encodes CDR1 SQVTM and CDR2 ANQGSEA. V gave up 7 bases and J gave up 3 bases, with 14 bases separating them. This CDR3 comprises 13 residues. DNA of the CDR3: TGCAGCGCAAAGGTTGGAGGGACAGATACGCAGTATTTT. It encodes CSAKVGGTDTQYF.